This T cell receptor (beta chain) was identified in a study of graft-versus-host responses after intestinal transplantation. Broader study findings: Allografts of one patient group, those with graft-donor T cell macrochimerism, had high graft-versus-host to host-versus-graft clonal ratios. There were GvH clones found in recipient marrow, and some of them appeared first in ileum or blood.

A few counts support this clone. Its cognate antigen is unknown. Different DNA sequences within this sample yield the same CDR3. TCRdb's table, derived via immunoSEQ multiplex PCR, lists solely in-frame clones and lacks some. The sample holds approximately 100,000 clones; roughly 86% are singletons and the top ten take about 1.5%. This sequence was found in a human patient who received an intestinal transplant, so some T cells may come from the graft donor. The sample consisted of PBMCs, taken 255 days after intestinal transplant.

The CDR3 region is CASSGDRNEAFF. The CDR3 coding sequence is TGTGCCAGCAGTGGAGACAGAAATGAAGCTTTCTTT. This chain uses TRBV5-4 with TRBJ1-1; D may be TRBD1 (5 bases). CDR1 and CDR2 (germline): SGHNT, YYREEE (reference sequence). V was pared by 5 bases and J by 7 bases, with 12 bases between. The CDR3 spans 12 residues.